Listed below are T cell receptor beta chains from one sample, sequenced in a study of CD8 T cells in ankylosing spondylitis. TCRdb processed the 5' RACE reads anew with MiXCR; each CDR3 protein has one entry. This table has about 250,000 distinct CDR3 sequences, less than 9.5% appearing once. The sequenced sample was blood, either unsorted or a sorted T cell fraction (not recorded which). The receptors were gathered from a female donor with ankylosing spondylitis or in good health (not recorded which). Each CDR3 is given with its conserved first and last residue. The D gene is left open where the match is weak. The size of a clone is reported for some rows only, either as once, few or many, or as a class for expanded clones.

size	J	V	D	length	CDR3	DNA
many	TRBJ2-1	TRBV20-1	-	14	CSASSGESYNEQFF	TGCAGTGCTTCCAGTGGGGAATCCTACAATGAGCAGTTCTTC
few	TRBJ2-5	TRBV7-2	TRBD1	16	CASSPPRTGGRETQYF	TGTGCCAGCAGCCCGCCTCGGACAGGGGGCAGGGAGACCCAGTACTTC
many	TRBJ2-3	TRBV29-1	-	15	CSVFSRAFSTDTQYF	TGCAGCGTCTTTTCGCGCGCTTTTAGCACAGATACGCAGTATTTT
many	TRBJ1-1	TRBV20-1	TRBD1	13	CSASQGAQTEAFF	TGCAGTGCTAGTCAGGGGGCGCAGACTGAAGCTTTCTTT
-	TRBJ2-2	TRBV20-1	TRBD2	18	CSARDQGGREENTGELFF	TGCAGTGCTAGAGATCAAGGGGGGCGGGAGGAGAACACCGGGGAGCTGTTTTTT
many	TRBJ2-7	TRBV30	TRBD2	12	CALTSGRDEQYF	TGTGCCTTGACTAGCGGGAGGGACGAGCAGTACTTC
-	TRBJ1-2	TRBV11-2	TRBD1	14	CASSPTRTGYGYTF	TGTGCCAGCAGTCCCACCCGGACAGGCTATGGCTACACCTTC
many	TRBJ2-7	TRBV29-1	-	12	CSVERSSYEQYF	TGCAGCGTTGAGAGGAGCTCCTACGAGCAGTACTTC
many	TRBJ2-7	TRBV12-3/TRBV12-4	-	12	CASSRRSYEQYF	TGTGCCAGCAGTCGACGGTCCTACGAGCAGTACTTC
-	TRBJ2-4	TRBV19	TRBD1	15	CASSDKTGGVDIQYF	TGTGCCAGTAGTGACAAGACAGGGGGCGTGGACATTCAGTACTTC
many	TRBJ2-1	TRBV5-1	-	14	CASSLRASDNEQFF	TGCGCCAGCAGCTTGAGAGCCAGCGACAATGAGCAGTTCTTC
many	TRBJ1-3	TRBV10-2	-	14	CASSESDSGNTIYF	TGCGCCAGCAGTGAGTCAGACTCTGGAAACACCATATATTTT
many	TRBJ2-7	TRBV5-5	TRBD2	16	CASSLRGLAGSYEQYF	TGTGCCAGCAGCTTAAGGGGACTAGCGGGGTCCTACGAGCAGTACTTC
few	TRBJ2-2	TRBV5-1	TRBD2	18	CASTSGTSGPANTGELFF	TGCGCCAGCACGTCCGGGACTAGCGGACCCGCGAACACCGGGGAGCTGTTTTTT
many	TRBJ2-2	TRBV12-3/TRBV12-4	TRBD2	16	CASRVWRGLSTGELFF	TGTGCCAGCAGGGTTTGGCGGGGACTATCCACCGGGGAGCTGTTTTTT
many	TRBJ2-3	TRBV28	TRBD1	13	CASLDRGTDTQYF	TGTGCCAGCCTGGACAGGGGCACAGATACGCAGTATTTT
many	TRBJ2-1	TRBV7-8	-	12	CASSLPTNEQFF	TGTGCCAGCAGCTTGCCGACGAATGAGCAGTTCTTC
many	TRBJ2-7	TRBV9	TRBD2	15	CASSGGPSGNYEQYF	TGTGCCAGCAGCGGGGGTCCGAGCGGGAATTACGAGCAGTACTTC
many	TRBJ2-1	TRBV29-1	-	12	CSVEEGYPKQFF	TGCAGCGTTGAAGAAGGTTACCCCAAGCAGTTCTTC
many	TRBJ2-1	TRBV5-5	-	14	CASSPEGGLLEQFF	TGTGCCAGCAGTCCAGAGGGGGGGCTCTTAGAGCAGTTCTTC
many	TRBJ2-3	TRBV15	-	13	CATSRAVSNTQYF	TGTGCCACCAGCAGAGCAGTTTCGAATACGCAGTATTTT